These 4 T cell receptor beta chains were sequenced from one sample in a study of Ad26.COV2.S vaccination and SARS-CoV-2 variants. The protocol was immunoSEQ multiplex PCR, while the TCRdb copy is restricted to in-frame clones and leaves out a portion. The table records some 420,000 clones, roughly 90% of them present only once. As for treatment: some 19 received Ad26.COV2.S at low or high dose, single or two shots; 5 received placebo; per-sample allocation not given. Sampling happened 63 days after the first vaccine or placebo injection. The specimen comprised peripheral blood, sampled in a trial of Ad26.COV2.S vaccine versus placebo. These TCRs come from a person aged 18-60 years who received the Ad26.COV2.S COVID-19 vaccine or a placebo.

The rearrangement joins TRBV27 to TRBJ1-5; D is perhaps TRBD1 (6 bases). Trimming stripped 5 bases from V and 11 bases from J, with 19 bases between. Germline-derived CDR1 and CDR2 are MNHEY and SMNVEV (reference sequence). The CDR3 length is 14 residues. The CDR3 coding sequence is TGTGCCAGCAGTCCCACAGGGATTAGCTGGGCCCAGCATTTT. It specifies CASSPTGISWAQHF.

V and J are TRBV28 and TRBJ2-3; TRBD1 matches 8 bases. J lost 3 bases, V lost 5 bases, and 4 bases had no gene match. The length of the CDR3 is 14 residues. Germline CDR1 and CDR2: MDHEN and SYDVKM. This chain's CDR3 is CASSHRGFTDTQYF. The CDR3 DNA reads TGTGCCAGCAGTCACAGGGGGTTTACAGATACGCAGTATTTT.

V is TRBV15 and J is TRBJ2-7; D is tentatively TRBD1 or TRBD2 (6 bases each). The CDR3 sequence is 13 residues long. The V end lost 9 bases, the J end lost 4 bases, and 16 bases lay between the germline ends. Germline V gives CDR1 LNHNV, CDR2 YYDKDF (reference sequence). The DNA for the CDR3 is TGTGCCACGGAGGGGAGCCAGGGGTACGAGCAGTACTTC. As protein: CATEGSQGYEQYF.

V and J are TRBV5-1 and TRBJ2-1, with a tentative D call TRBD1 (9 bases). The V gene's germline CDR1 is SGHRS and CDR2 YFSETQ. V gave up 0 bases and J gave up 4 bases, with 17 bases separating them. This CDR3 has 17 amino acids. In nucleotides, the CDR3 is TGCGCCAGCAGCTTGGGCGGGGGGACAGGGCTATACAATGAGCAGTTCTTC. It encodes CASSLGGGTGLYNEQFF.